These 12 T cell receptor beta chains originate from one sample sequenced in a study of cytomegalovirus exposure and HLA in healthy donors. PCR involved 60 Vbeta and 13 Jbeta primers. The protocol was immunoSEQ multiplex PCR, while the TCRdb copy is restricted to in-frame clones and leaves out a portion. This table has 120,000 or so clones, approximately 78% appearing once. The sequencing input was PBMCs. The receptors derive from a middle-aged woman in good health and CMV-seronegative.

This clone came up a few times. The genes are TRBV4-3 and TRBJ2-3; 7 bases are shared with TRBD1. J was trimmed by 6 bases and V by 4 bases; bases with no gene match: 10. Germline V CDR1 and CDR2: LGHNA, YSLEER. The CDR3 has 15 residues. CDR3 loop: CASSLGTVFKDTQYF. The CDR3 DNA follows: TGCGCCAGCAGCCTCGGGACAGTGTTTAAGGATACGCAGTATTTT.

Worth noting for this clone: An end of the junction does not agree with germline; a read error may underlie this. J is TRBJ2-6 and V is TRBV27, with 7 bases matching TRBD1. Looked up from germline, CDR1 is MNHEY and CDR2 is SMNVEV (reference sequence). The CDR3 spans 16 residues. CDR3 sequence: CASSVQGTSGANGLTF. The CDR3 nucleotides are TGTGCCAGCAGTGTACAGGGGACCTCTGGGGCCAACGGCCTGACTTTC.

This clone showed up just a few times. V is TRBV4-2 and J is TRBJ2-1; maybe TRBD1 (6 bases). The germline V gene has CDR1 LGHNA and CDR2 YNFKEQ. This CDR3 spans 15 amino acids. The V and J ends lost 0 bases and 9 bases respectively, with 15 bases between them. The CDR3 here is CASSQETGFDGEQFF. In DNA, the CDR3 is TGTGCCAGCAGCCAAGAAACAGGGTTCGATGGTGAGCAGTTCTTC.

This sequence joins TRBV6-1 and TRBJ1-2; 7 bases line up with TRBD1. Germline trimming cut 7 bases from V and 4 bases from J; bases unmatched to any gene: 6. This CDR3 is 13 amino acids long. Germline values: CDR1 MNHNS, CDR2 SASEGT. This CDR3 is CASNLQGLYGYTF. The CDR3 DNA sequence: TGTGCCAGCAATTTACAGGGGCTCTATGGCTACACCTTC.

CDR3 in amino acids: CASSRDGVRDSPLHF. CDR3 sequence (DNA): TGTGCCAGCAGCCGAGACGGGGTGAGAGATTCACCCCTCCACTTT. The genes are TRBV28 and TRBJ1-6; D not certain. Germline V gene data show CDR1 as MDHEN and CDR2 as SYDVKM. The ends were cut back, 6 bases at V and 8 bases at J, with 17 bases in the middle. The CDR3 loop spans 15 amino acids.

V usage is TRBV14 and J usage is TRBJ2-7; 14 bases are a match to TRBD2. Germline CDR1 SGHDN, CDR2 FVKESK. This CDR3 spans 19 amino acids. V was pared by 4 bases and J by 3 bases, with 14 bases of the junction left unmatched. CDR3 loop: CASSPGTSGSSDTYYEQYF. In nucleotides, the CDR3 is TGTGCCAGCAGCCCGGGGACTAGCGGGAGTTCTGATACATACTACGAGCAGTACTTC.

CDR3 sequence reads: CASSLQGSGNTIYF. The CDR3 DNA follows: TGTGCCAGCAGTTTACAGGGGTCGGGAAACACCATATATTTT. The V and J genes are TRBV6-5 and TRBJ1-3; the match to TRBD1 covers 7 bases. CDR1 is MNHEY and CDR2 is SVGAGI in the germline V gene. CDR3 length: 14 residues. Unmatched junction bases numbered 4, after V lost 4 bases and J lost 4 bases.

This chain uses TRBV4-2 with TRBJ1-2; 9 nucleotides match TRBD1. CDR1 LGHNA and CDR2 YNFKEQ come from the germline V gene. The J segment lost 0 bases and the V segment lost 4 bases, leaving 3 bases of the junction unmatched. This CDR3 comprises 15 residues. DNA of the CDR3: TGTGCCAGCAGCCCACAGGGGGCGACTAACTATGGCTACACCTTC. Translating gives CASSPQGATNYGYTF.

As DNA, the CDR3 is TGTGCCAGCAGCTTAGCCCCTGGAGCGGGAGATGAGCAGTACTTC. Translation: CASSLAPGAGDEQYF. The V call is TRBV7-2, the J call TRBJ2-7, with 8 bases identical to TRBD2. V was clipped by 0 bases and J by 7 bases; unmatched bases: 8. The CDR3 is 15 amino acids. The V gene's germline CDR1 is SGHTA and CDR2 FQGNSA. Looking up the rest from reference TRBV7-2 and TRBJ2-7 gives the full variable domain: GAGVSQSPSNKVTEKGKDVELRCDPISGHTALYWYRQSLGQGLEFLIYFQGNSAPDKSGLPSDRFSAERTGGSVSTLTIQRTQQEDSAVYLCASSLAPGAGDEQYFGPGTRLTVT.

The gene calls are TRBV6-5 and TRBJ1-2; 7 bases line up with TRBD1. V shed 4 bases and J 4 bases; nucleotides not matched to a gene: 9. Looked up from germline, CDR1 is MNHEY and CDR2 is SVGAGI. The CDR3 is 15 amino acids. The CDR3 loop reads CASSLDRARGYGYTF. The CDR3 nucleotides are TGTGCCAGCAGTTTAGACAGGGCTAGGGGCTATGGCTACACCTTC.

This chain uses TRBV19 with TRBJ1-3; a weak D match, TRBD1 (5 bases). Germline assignment: CDR1 LNHDA and CDR2 SQIVND (reference sequence). V was shortened by 7 bases and J by 1 base, with 11 bases between the two germline ends. This CDR3 comprises 14 residues. This CDR3 reads CASISKGSGNTIYF. Written as DNA, the CDR3 is TGTGCCAGTATATCGAAGGGGTCTGGAAACACCATATATTTT. Filled out from reference TRBV19 and TRBJ1-3, the complete variable domain reads DGGITQSPKYLFRKEGQNVTLSCEQNLNHDAMYWYRQDPGQGLRLIYYSQIVNDFQKGDIAEGYSVSREKKESFPLTVTSAQKNPTAFYLCASISKGSGNTIYFGEGSWLTVV.

The rearrangement joins TRBV5-4 to TRBJ2-1; TRBD2 matches 10 bases. V trimming: 0 bases; J trimming: 8 bases; junction bases outside the gene matches: 11. This CDR3 spans 17 amino acids. The germline CDR1 and CDR2 sequences are SGHNT and YYREEE (reference sequence). CDR3 residues: CASSLGVLAGVGDEQFF. For the CDR3, the DNA is TGTGCCAGCAGCTTGGGGGTTCTAGCGGGAGTCGGCGATGAGCAGTTCTTC.